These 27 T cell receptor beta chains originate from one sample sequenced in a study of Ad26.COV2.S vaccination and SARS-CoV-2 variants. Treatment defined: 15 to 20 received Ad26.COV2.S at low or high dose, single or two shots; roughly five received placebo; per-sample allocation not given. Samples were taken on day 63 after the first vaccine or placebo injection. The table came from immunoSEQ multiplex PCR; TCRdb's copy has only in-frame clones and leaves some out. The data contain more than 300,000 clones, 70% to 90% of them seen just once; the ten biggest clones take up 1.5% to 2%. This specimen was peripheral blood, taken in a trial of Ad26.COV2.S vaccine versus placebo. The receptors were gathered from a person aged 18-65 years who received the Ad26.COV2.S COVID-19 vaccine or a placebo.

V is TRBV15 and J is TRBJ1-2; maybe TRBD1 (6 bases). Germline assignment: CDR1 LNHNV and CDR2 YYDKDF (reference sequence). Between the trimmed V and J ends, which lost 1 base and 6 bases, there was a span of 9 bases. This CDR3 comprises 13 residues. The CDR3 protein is CATSRGRGDGYTF. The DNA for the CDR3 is TGTGCCACCAGCAGAGGCAGGGGAGATGGCTACACCTTC.

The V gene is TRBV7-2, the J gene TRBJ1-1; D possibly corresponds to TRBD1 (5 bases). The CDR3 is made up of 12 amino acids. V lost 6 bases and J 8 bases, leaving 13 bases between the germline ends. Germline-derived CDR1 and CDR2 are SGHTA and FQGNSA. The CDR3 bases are TGTGCCAGCAGAAAATCCGGGACGGAAGCTTTCTTT. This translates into CASRKSGTEAFF.

This CDR3 reads CASIQDKVSSRTDTQYF. The DNA of the CDR3 is TGTGCCAGCATCCAGGACAAAGTAAGCTCCCGCACAGATACGCAGTATTTT. The V call is TRBV2, the J call TRBJ2-3; possible D gene TRBD1, 5 bases. Germline assignment: CDR1 SNHLY and CDR2 FYNNEI. The CDR3 has 17 amino acids. V lost 7 bases and J 1 base, leaving 21 bases between the germline ends.

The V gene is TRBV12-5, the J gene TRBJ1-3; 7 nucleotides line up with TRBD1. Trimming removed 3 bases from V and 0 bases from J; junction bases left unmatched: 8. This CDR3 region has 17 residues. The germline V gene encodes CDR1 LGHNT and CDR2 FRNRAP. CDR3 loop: CASGLPVAGGSGNTIYF. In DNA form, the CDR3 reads TGTGCTAGTGGTTTACCCGTGGCAGGGGGCTCTGGAAACACCATATATTTT.

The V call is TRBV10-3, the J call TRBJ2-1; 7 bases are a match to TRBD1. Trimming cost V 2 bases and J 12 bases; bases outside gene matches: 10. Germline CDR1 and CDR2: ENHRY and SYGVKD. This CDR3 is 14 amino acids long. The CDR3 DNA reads TGTGCCATCAGTGAGGACAGGGCCTCAGGTGGGCAGTTCTTC. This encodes CAISEDRASGGQFF.

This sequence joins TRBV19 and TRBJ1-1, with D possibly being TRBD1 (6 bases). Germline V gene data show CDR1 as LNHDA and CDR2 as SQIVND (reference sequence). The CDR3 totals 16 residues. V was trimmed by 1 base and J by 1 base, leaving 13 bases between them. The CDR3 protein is CASSIGTGRRNTEAFF. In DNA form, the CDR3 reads TGTGCCAGTAGTATAGGAACAGGGAGAAGGAACACTGAAGCTTTCTTT.

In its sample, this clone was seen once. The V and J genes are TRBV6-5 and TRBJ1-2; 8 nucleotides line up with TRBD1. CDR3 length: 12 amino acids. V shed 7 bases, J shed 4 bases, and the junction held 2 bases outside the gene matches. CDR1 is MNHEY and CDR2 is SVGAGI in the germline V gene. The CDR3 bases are TGTGCCAGCACCGGGACAGGCTATGGCTACACCTTC. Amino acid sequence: CASTGTGYGYTF.

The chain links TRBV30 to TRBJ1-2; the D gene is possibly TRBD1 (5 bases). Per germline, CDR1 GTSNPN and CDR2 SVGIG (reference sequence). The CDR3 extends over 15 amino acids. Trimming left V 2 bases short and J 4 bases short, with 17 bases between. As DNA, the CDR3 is TGTGCCTGGAGTTTATCCAGACAGAATTTCTATGGCTACACCTTC. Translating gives CAWSLSRQNFYGYTF.

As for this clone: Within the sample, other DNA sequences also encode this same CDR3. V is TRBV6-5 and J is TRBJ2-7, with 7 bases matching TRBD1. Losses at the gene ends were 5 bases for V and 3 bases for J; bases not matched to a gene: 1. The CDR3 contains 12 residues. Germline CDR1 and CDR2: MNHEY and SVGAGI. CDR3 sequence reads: CASSRDSYEQYF. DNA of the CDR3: TGTGCCAGCAGTCGGGACAGCTACGAGCAGTACTTC.

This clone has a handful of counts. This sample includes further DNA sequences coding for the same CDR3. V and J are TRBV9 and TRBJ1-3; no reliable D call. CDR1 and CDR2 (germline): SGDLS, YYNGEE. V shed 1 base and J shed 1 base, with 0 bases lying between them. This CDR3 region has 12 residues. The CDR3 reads CASSVSGNTIYF. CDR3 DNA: TGTGCCAGCAGCGTATCTGGAAACACCATATATTTT.

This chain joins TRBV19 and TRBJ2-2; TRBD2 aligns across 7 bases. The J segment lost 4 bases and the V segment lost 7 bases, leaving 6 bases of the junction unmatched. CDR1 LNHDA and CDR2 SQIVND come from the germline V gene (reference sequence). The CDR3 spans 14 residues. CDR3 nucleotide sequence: TGTGCCAGTAACGGGGGGTTAGCCACCGGGGAGCTGTTTTTT. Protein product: CASNGGLATGELFF.

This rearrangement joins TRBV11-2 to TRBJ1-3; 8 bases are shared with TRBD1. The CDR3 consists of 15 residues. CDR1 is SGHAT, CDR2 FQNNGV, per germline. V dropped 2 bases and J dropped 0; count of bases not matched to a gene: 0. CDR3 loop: CASSLTGGSGNTIYF. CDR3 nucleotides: TGTGCCAGCAGCTTAACAGGGGGCTCTGGAAACACCATATATTTT. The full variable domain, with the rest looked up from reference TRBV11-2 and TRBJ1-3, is EAGVAQSPRYKIIEKRQSVAFWCNPISGHATLYWYQQILGQGPKLLIQFQNNGVVDDSQLPKDRFSAERLKGVDSTLKIQPAKLEDSAVYLCASSLTGGSGNTIYFGEGSWLTVV.

CDR3: CASSPGGLTYEQYF. The CDR3 coding sequence is TGTGCCAGCTCACCAGGGGGACTCACCTACGAGCAGTACTTC. The chain is built from TRBV18 and TRBJ2-7; perhaps TRBD2 as D (6 bases). The CDR3 has 14 amino acids. V shed 2 bases and J shed 2 bases, with 10 bases lying between them. The germline V gene has CDR1 KGHSH and CDR2 LQKENI.

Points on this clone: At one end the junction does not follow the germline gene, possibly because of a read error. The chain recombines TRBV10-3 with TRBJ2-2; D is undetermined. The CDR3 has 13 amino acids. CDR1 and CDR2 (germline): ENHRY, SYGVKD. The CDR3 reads CAITEMVPGELFF. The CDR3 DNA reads TGTGCCATCACTGAGATGGTTCCCGGGGAGCTGTTTTTT.

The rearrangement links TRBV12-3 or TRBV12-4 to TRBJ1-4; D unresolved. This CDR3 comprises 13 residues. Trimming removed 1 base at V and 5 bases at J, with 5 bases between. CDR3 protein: CASSLGGNEKLFF. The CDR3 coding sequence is TGTGCCAGCAGTTTAGGGGGAAATGAAAAACTGTTTTTT.

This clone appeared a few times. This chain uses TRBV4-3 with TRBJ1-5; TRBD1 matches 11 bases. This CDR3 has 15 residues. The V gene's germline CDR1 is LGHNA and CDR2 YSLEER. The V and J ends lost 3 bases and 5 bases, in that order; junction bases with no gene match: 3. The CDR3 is CASSQDRGQDQPQHF. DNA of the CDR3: TGCGCCAGCAGCCAGGACAGGGGGCAGGATCAGCCCCAGCATTTT.

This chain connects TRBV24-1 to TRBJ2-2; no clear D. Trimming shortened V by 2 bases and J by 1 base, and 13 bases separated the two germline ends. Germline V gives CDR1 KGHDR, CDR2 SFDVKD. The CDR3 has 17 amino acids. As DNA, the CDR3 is TGTGCCACCAGTGATTCCTCTGGGGATGGGAACACCGGGGAGCTGTTTTTT. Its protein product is CATSDSSGDGNTGELFF.

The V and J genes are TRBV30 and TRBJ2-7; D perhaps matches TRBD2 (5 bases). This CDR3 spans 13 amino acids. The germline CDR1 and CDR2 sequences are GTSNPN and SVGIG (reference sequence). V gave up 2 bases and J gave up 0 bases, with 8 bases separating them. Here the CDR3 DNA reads TGTGCCTGGAGTAGGACTTACTCCTACGAGCAGTACTTC. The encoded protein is CAWSRTYSYEQYF.

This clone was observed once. For the CDR3, the DNA is TGTGCCACCTTGGGTTCTACTCTGGGGACAGATACGCAGTATTTT. Amino acids: CATLGSTLGTDTQYF. The V and J genes are TRBV6-5 and TRBJ2-3; no definite D call. The CDR3 has 15 residues. The germline V gene encodes CDR1 MNHEY and CDR2 SVGAGI. V lost 10 bases and J 3 bases, leaving 20 bases between the germline ends.

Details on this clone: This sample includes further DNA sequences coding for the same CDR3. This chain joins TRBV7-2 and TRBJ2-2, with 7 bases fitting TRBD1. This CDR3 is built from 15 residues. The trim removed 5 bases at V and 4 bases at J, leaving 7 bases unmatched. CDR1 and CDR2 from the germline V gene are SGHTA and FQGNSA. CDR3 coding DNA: TGTGCCAGCAGCCTCCGGACAGGAAGCACCGGGGAGCTGTTTTTT. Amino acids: CASSLRTGSTGELFF.

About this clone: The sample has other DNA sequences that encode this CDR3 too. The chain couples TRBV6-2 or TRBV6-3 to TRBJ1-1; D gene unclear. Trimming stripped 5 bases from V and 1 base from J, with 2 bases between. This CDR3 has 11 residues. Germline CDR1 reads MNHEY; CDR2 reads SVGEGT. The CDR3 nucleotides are TGTGCCAGCAGTCGGAACACTGAAGCTTTCTTT. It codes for CASSRNTEAFF.

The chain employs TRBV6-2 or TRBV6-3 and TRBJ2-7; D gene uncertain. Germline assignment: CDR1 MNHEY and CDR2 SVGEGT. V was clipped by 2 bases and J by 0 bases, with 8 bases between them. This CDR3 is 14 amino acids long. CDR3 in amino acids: CASSYRAPSYEQYF. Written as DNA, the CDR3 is TGTGCCAGCAGTTACCGTGCACCCTCCTACGAGCAGTACTTC.

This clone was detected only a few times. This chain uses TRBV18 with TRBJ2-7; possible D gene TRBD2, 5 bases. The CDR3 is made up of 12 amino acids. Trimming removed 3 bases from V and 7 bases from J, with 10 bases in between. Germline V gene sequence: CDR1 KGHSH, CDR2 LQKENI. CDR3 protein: CASSPASREQYF. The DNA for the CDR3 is TGTGCCAGCTCACCGGCTAGCCGGGAGCAGTACTTC.

CDR3 nucleotide sequence: TGTGCCAGCAGTTTCGCTCCGGACGGGGGGAACACCTTC. Translation: CASSFAPDGGNTF. The chain recombines TRBV12-3 or TRBV12-4 with TRBJ1-2, with D possibly TRBD1 on 5 matching bases. Trimming pared 3 bases from V and 12 bases from J, leaving 17 bases between. This CDR3 region has 13 residues.

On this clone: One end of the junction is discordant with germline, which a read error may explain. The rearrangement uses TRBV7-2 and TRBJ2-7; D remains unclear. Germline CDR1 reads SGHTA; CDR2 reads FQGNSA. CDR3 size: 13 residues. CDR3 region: CASSLVKYSGIRF. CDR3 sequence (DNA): TGTGCCAGCAGCTTAGTCAAGTATTCCGGTATTCGCTTC.

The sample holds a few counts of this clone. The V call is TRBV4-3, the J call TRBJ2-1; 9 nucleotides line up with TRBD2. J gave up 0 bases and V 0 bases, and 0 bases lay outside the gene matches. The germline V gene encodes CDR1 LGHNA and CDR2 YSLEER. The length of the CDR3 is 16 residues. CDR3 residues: CASSQERGGSYNEQFF. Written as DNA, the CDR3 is TGCGCCAGCAGCCAAGAGCGGGGGGGCTCCTACAATGAGCAGTTCTTC.

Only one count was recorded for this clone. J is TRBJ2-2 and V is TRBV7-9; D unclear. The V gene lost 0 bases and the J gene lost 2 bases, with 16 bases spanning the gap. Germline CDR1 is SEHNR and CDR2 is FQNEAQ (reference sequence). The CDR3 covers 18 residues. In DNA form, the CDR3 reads TGTGCCAGCAGCTTAGCAGGATGGAACAGCCTAAACACCGGGGAGCTGTTTTTT. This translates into CASSLAGWNSLNTGELFF.